The 10 T cell receptor beta chains below all came from one sample that was sequenced in a study of glioma-infiltrating T cells. TCR alpha and beta CDR3 regions were amplified from RNA using iRepertoire nested multiplex PCR. TCRdb re-analysed the multiplex PCR reads in MiXCR, keeping a single row per CDR3 protein. Seen here are over 70,000 distinct CDR3 sequences, around a quarter observed once, and the top ten hold roughly 7%. Sequenced material: glioma tissue, nonneoplastic brain tissue, or PBMCs (not recorded which). All receptors derive from a human donor with low-grade glioma or glioblastoma, undergoing nonglioma brain surgery, or in good health (not recorded which).

This clonotype was counted ten times or more. The J gene is TRBJ1-2, the V gene TRBV3-1; D is ambiguous. The CDR3 loop spans 15 amino acids. Deletions cut 6 bases from V and 2 bases from J, with 16 bases between. The germline V gene has CDR1 LGHDT and CDR2 YNNKEL (reference sequence). The CDR3 spells CASRTVDGRNYGYTF. The CDR3 DNA reads as TGTGCCAGCAGGACCGTAGATGGAAGAAACTATGGCTACACCTTC.

This clonotype appeared many times. The chain couples TRBV29-1 to TRBJ1-1, with D unclear. The CDR3 loop spans 11 amino acids. Germline assignment: CDR1 SQVTM and CDR2 ANQGSEA. Trimming took off 4 bases at V and 1 base at J, with 4 bases between the two ends. Here the CDR3 reads CSVAANTEAFF. The CDR3 region has the DNA TGCAGCGTTGCGGCGAACACTGAAGCTTTCTTT.

This chain uses TRBV10-2 with TRBJ2-5; D gene unclear. The CDR3 is made up of 14 amino acids. V was pared by 0 bases and J by 2 bases, with 7 bases between. Looked up from germline, CDR1 is WSHSY and CDR2 is SAAADI. CDR3 protein: CASSESYRQETQYF. The CDR3, as DNA: TGCGCCAGCAGTGAGTCGTACAGACAAGAGACCCAGTACTTC.

Turning to this clonotype: This may be a read error, as it is one base from a much larger clone. This chain connects TRBV2 to TRBJ1-2; no reliable D call. The CDR3 consists of 12 residues. CDR1 is SNHLY and CDR2 is FYNNEI in the germline V gene. The CDR3, as DNA: TGTGCCAGCAGTGAGTCTTGGCCCCGGAGTGAATTC. The encoded protein is CASSESWPRSEF.

This clonotype was counted ten times or more. This chain connects TRBV18 to TRBJ2-5, with D possibly TRBD1 on 7 matching bases. The CDR3 has 15 residues. The V gene lost 10 bases and the J gene lost 0 bases, with 18 bases spanning the gap. The germline CDR1 and CDR2 sequences are KGHSH and LQKENI. For the CDR3, the DNA is TGTGCCAACAAAAGGACAGGAGGGGACCAAGAGACCCAGTACTTC. This translates into CANKRTGGDQETQYF. The complete variable domain, with remaining parts taken from reference TRBV18 and TRBJ2-5, reads NAGVMQNPRHLVRRRGQEARLRCSPMKGHSHVYWYRQLPEEGLKFMVYLQKENIIDESGMPKERFSAEFPKEGPSILRIQQVVRGDSAAYFCANKRTGGDQETQYFGPGTRLLVL.

In this sample, this clonotype turned up many times. The chain carries TRBV20-1 and TRBJ2-5; 7 bases are a match to TRBD2. CDR3 length equals 13 residues. V shed 1 base, J shed 5 bases, and the junction held 4 bases outside the gene matches. Germline V gene lookup returns CDR1 DFQATT and CDR2 SNEGSKA (reference sequence). The CDR3: CSARAGRKETQYF. The CDR3, as DNA: TGCAGTGCTAGAGCCGGGAGGAAGGAGACCCAGTACTTC.

This clonotype was seen only a few times. The CDR3 DNA is TGTGCCAGCTCACCGTCGGCATCATATGAAAAACTGTTTTTT. Translated: CASSPSASYEKLFF. The chain combines TRBV18 with TRBJ1-4, with D unresolved. Trimming took off 3 bases at V and 6 bases at J, with 11 bases between the two ends. Germline-derived CDR1 and CDR2 are KGHSH and LQKENI. This CDR3 has 14 amino acids. The full variable domain, completed using reference TRBV18 and TRBJ1-4, is NAGVMQNPRHLVRRRGQEARLRCSPMKGHSHVYWYRQLPEEGLKFMVYLQKENIIDESGMPKERFSAEFPKEGPSILRIQQVVRGDSAAYFCASSPSASYEKLFFGSGTQLSVL.

Many counts were recorded for this clonotype. The genes are TRBV7-2 and TRBJ1-3; TRBD1 might be the D (6 bases). The germline V gene encodes CDR1 SGHTA and CDR2 FQGNSA. This CDR3 spans 16 amino acids. V lost 4 bases and J 0 bases, leaving 13 bases between the germline ends. The CDR3 here is CASSSGHTFSGNTIYF. CDR3 bases: TGTGCCAGCAGCTCGGGACACACTTTCTCTGGAAACACCATATATTTT.

This clonotype appeared many times. The CDR3 sequence is CASSEQGRYGYTF. The CDR3 nucleotides are TGTGCCAGCAGTGAACAGGGAAGATATGGCTACACCTTC. V and J are TRBV2 and TRBJ1-2; possibly TRBD1 for D (5 bases). This CDR3 is built from 13 residues. Germline CDR1 is SNHLY and CDR2 is FYNNEI. With 2 bases removed from V and 5 bases from J, the gap between germline ends came to 9 bases. Supplemented by reference TRBV2 and TRBJ1-2, the full variable domain reads EPEVTQTPSHQVTQMGQEVILRCVPISNHLYFYWYRQILGQKVEFLVSFYNNEISEKSEIFDDQFSVERPDGSNFTLKIRSTKLEDSAMYFCASSEQGRYGYTFGSGTRLTVV.

Judged by abundance, this clonotype is medium-sized. The rearrangement links TRBV27 to TRBJ1-1; 8 bases are a match to TRBD1. The V segment lost 5 bases and the J segment 1 base; nucleotides outside the gene matches: 3. CDR1 is MNHEY and CDR2 is SMNVEV in the germline V gene (reference sequence). CDR3 length: 14 amino acids. In nucleotides, the CDR3 is TGTGCCAGCAGTACAGGGGGGCCGAACACTGAAGCTTTCTTT. This codes for CASSTGGPNTEAFF.